The 21 T cell receptor beta chains below all came from one sample that was sequenced in a study of blood T cell repertoires in COVID-19. Repertoires were generated with immunoSEQ multiplex PCR, while TCRdb's copy carries only in-frame clones and drops some. Of 140,000 to 150,000 clones listed, around 84% are singletons. Sequences were obtained from PBMCs or T cells enriched from blood (not recorded which). The receptors derive from a woman in her forties or fifties who had been exposed to COVID-19.

The chain couples TRBV4-1 to TRBJ2-3; 10 nucleotides match TRBD2. This CDR3 comprises 16 residues. After removal of 2 bases from V and 7 bases from J, the junction contained 9 bases not matched to a gene. Germline V gives CDR1 MGHRA, CDR2 YSYEKL. DNA of the CDR3: TGCGCCAGCAGCCAATCGGGAGCGGGGGGGCCAAATACGCAGTATTTT. It specifies CASSQSGAGGPNTQYF.

The chain has TRBV6-5 and TRBJ1-6; D perhaps matches TRBD1 (6 bases). The CDR3 totals 14 residues. Trimming cost V 3 bases and J 14 bases, with 17 bases left between them. Germline V gives CDR1 MNHEY, CDR2 SVGAGI. This CDR3 reads CASSYLAGEPTLHF. The CDR3 DNA sequence: TGTGCCAGCAGTTATTTGGCAGGGGAGCCGACCCTCCACTTT.

V gene TRBV27 combines with J gene TRBJ2-1; D possibly corresponds to TRBD2 (6 bases). V lost 6 bases and J 6 bases, leaving 21 bases between the germline ends. Germline V gives CDR1 MNHEY, CDR2 SMNVEV (reference sequence). The CDR3 consists of 16 residues. The CDR3 protein is CASRRPSAMRPNEQFF. CDR3 coding DNA: TGTGCCAGCAGAAGGCCTAGCGCGATGAGGCCCAATGAGCAGTTCTTC.

This clone was seen once. The chain has TRBV27 and TRBJ2-7; D might be TRBD2 (6 bases). This CDR3 has 15 residues. Germline lookup yields CDR1 MNHEY and CDR2 SMNVEV (reference sequence). V lost 6 bases, J lost 9 bases, and 24 bases lay in between. CDR3 region: CASSLSRGARGAQYF. CDR3 DNA: TGTGCCAGCAGCCTAAGTAGAGGGGCCCGCGGGGCGCAGTACTTC.

The genes are TRBV30 and TRBJ2-3; TRBD2 is a possible D gene (5 bases). V lost 4 bases, J lost 0 bases, and 8 bases lay in between. Germline V gives CDR1 GTSNPN, CDR2 SVGIG (reference sequence). There are 13 residues in the CDR3. This CDR3 is CAWMGGSTDTQYF. DNA of the CDR3: TGTGCCTGGATGGGCGGGAGCACAGATACGCAGTATTTT.

The chain employs TRBV6-6 and TRBJ2-7; TRBD2 agrees at 8 bases. Trimming cost V 2 bases and J 5 bases; bases outside gene matches: 5. The CDR3 sequence is 14 residues long. Germline assignment: CDR1 MNHNY and CDR2 SVGAGI (reference sequence). Here the CDR3 DNA reads TGTGCCAGCAGTTACGGAAGCGGGGGCAACGAGCAGTACTTC. As protein: CASSYGSGGNEQYF.

This clone was observed a single time. The rearrangement joins TRBV10-3 to TRBJ1-2; D gene ambiguous. Germline V gives CDR1 ENHRY, CDR2 SYGVKD. Between the trimmed V and J ends, which lost 4 bases and 8 bases, there was a span of 23 bases. This CDR3 region has 16 residues. The CDR3 nucleotides are TGTGCCATCAGTGGGACTTTGCTCGGAGGGCACATGGGCTACACCTTC. Protein product: CAISGTLLGGHMGYTF.

This chain links TRBV6-5 with TRBJ1-5, with TRBD1 identical over 8 bases. V lost 6 bases, J lost 4 bases, and 2 bases stayed unmatched. The CDR3 runs 13 residues. Germline CDR1 MNHEY, CDR2 SVGAGI. The CDR3 sequence: CASRDRENQPQHF. CDR3 in DNA: TGTGCCAGCAGGGACAGGGAGAATCAGCCCCAGCATTTT.

The chain is built from TRBV10-3 and TRBJ1-1; possible D gene TRBD1, 5 bases. This CDR3 spans 22 amino acids. Trimming took 4 bases from V and 5 from J, leaving 38 bases between them. The V gene's germline CDR1 is ENHRY and CDR2 SYGVKD. The CDR3 bases are TGTGCCATCAGTGGTGTTGTGGGACTAGGCCCGACTTCCCTGTCGAGAAGTACTGAAGCTTTCTTT. This sequence encodes CAISGVVGLGPTSLSRSTEAFF.

The chain links TRBV19 to TRBJ2-2; 8 nucleotides agree with TRBD2. With V trimmed by 10 bases and J by 5 bases, 9 bases remained unmatched. This CDR3 is built from 14 residues. Germline CDR1 is LNHDA and CDR2 is SQIVND (reference sequence). CDR3 nucleotide sequence: TGTGCCACCCGGGGGGGGGCGGGAACCGGGGAGCTGTTTTTT. Translating it yields CATRGGAGTGELFF.

The chain links TRBV14 to TRBJ1-1; 8 bases are a match to TRBD1. CDR1 SGHDN and CDR2 FVKESK come from the germline V gene. Germline trimming cut 0 bases from V and 0 bases from J; bases unmatched to any gene: 15. This CDR3 is 20 amino acids long. The DNA of the CDR3 is TGTGCCAGCAGCCAAGATTTTCGGGACAGGATGACATCAATGAACACTGAAGCTTTCTTT. Protein product: CASSQDFRDRMTSMNTEAFF.

The CDR3 is CASSYSSGAGNTIYF. CDR3 nucleotides: TGTGCCAGCAGTTACTCCTCGGGGGCTGGAAACACCATATATTTT. J is TRBJ1-3 and V is TRBV6-5; D perhaps matches TRBD1 (5 bases). Looked up from germline, CDR1 is MNHEY and CDR2 is SVGAGI. Trimming removed 0 bases from V and 2 bases from J, with 8 bases in between. The CDR3 length is 15 residues.

The J gene is TRBJ1-1, the V gene TRBV5-6, with D uncertain. Germline-derived CDR1 and CDR2 are SGHDT and YYEEEE. Trimming stripped 1 base from V and 11 bases from J, with 15 bases between. This CDR3 spans 13 amino acids. CDR3 amino acids: CASSLWRAPGAFF. CDR3 nucleotides: TGTGCCAGCAGCTTGTGGAGGGCCCCCGGGGCTTTCTTT.

The V gene is TRBV7-2, the J gene TRBJ1-2, with D unclear. V was trimmed by 4 bases and J by 5 bases, leaving 14 bases between them. The germline gives CDR1 SGHTA, CDR2 FQGNSA. The CDR3 sequence is 14 residues long. The CDR3 region is CASSYSEGWYGYTF. The CDR3 DNA reads as TGTGCCAGCAGCTACTCCGAGGGCTGGTATGGCTACACCTTC.

The chain is built from TRBV27 and TRBJ2-7, with TRBD1 matching 8 bases. Losses at the gene ends were 6 bases for V and 3 bases for J; bases not matched to a gene: 10. The CDR3 consists of 15 residues. From germline, CDR1 is MNHEY and CDR2 SMNVEV (reference sequence). The CDR3 coding sequence is TGTGCCAGCAGCCCCGACAGGGGCCCCCTCTACGAGCAGTACTTC. This sequence encodes CASSPDRGPLYEQYF.

The genes are TRBV4-3 and TRBJ2-2, with D perhaps matching TRBD2 (6 bases). The CDR3 length is 17 residues. Trimming shortened V by 2 bases and J by 3 bases, and 16 bases separated the two germline ends. Germline loops: CDR1 LGHNA, CDR2 YSLEER. CDR3 in DNA: TGCGCCAGCAGCCAAACGGGGGAATTATCGTACACCGGGGAGCTGTTTTTT. Translation: CASSQTGELSYTGELFF.

The genes are TRBV7-7 and TRBJ2-6; 8 bases line up with TRBD1. CDR3 length: 18 residues. Looked up from germline, CDR1 is SSHAT and CDR2 is FNYEAQ (reference sequence). J was trimmed by 3 bases and V by 5 bases; bases with no gene match: 12. The CDR3 bases are TGTGCCAGCAGCCCCCGGGCAGGGGGCCTCCTTGGGGCCAACGTCCTGACTTTC. Amino acid sequence: CASSPRAGGLLGANVLTF.

The chain is built from TRBV14 and TRBJ2-1, with 8 bases lining up with TRBD1. The CDR3 is made up of 17 amino acids. Unmatched junction bases numbered 14, after V lost 4 bases and J lost 6 bases. Germline loops: CDR1 SGHDN, CDR2 FVKESK. CDR3 amino acids: CASSPFGTGLIGNEQFF. In DNA form, the CDR3 reads TGTGCCAGCAGCCCCTTTGGGACAGGACTTATTGGCAATGAGCAGTTCTTC. The entire variable domain, with the rest obtained from reference TRBV14 and TRBJ2-1, is as follows: EAGVTQFPSHSVIEKGQTVTLRCDPISGHDNLYWYRRVMGKEIKFLLHFVKESKQDESGMPNNRFLAERTGGTYSTLKVQPAELEDSGVYFCASSPFGTGLIGNEQFFGPGTRLTVL.

The chain has TRBV5-6 and TRBJ2-2, with D tentatively TRBD2 (6 bases). V lost 0 bases and J 3 bases, leaving 9 bases between the germline ends. The CDR3 consists of 15 residues. Germline lookup yields CDR1 SGHDT and CDR2 YYEEEE. The CDR3 DNA follows: TGTGCCAGCAGCTTGGGGGGAGGACACACCGGGGAGCTGTTTTTT. Amino acid sequence: CASSLGGGHTGELFF.

The chain carries TRBV19 and TRBJ2-7, with 7 bases matching TRBD1. The ends lost 5 bases at V and 7 bases at J; junction bases unmatched: 17. Germline-derived CDR1 and CDR2 are LNHDA and SQIVND (reference sequence). This CDR3 region has 16 residues. The DNA for the CDR3 is TGTGCCAGTAGTCCCCGTAAGACAGGGATGGATGGGGAGCAGTACTTC. Encoded protein: CASSPRKTGMDGEQYF.

This chain joins TRBV12-3 or TRBV12-4 and TRBJ1-2, with a possible D match to TRBD1 (5 bases). This CDR3 spans 13 amino acids. The germline V and J ends were trimmed by 6 bases and 4 bases, with 12 bases remaining between them. The DNA of the CDR3 is TGTGCCAGCAGGCCACCGGGACTCTATGGCTACACCTTC. Encoded protein: CASRPPGLYGYTF.